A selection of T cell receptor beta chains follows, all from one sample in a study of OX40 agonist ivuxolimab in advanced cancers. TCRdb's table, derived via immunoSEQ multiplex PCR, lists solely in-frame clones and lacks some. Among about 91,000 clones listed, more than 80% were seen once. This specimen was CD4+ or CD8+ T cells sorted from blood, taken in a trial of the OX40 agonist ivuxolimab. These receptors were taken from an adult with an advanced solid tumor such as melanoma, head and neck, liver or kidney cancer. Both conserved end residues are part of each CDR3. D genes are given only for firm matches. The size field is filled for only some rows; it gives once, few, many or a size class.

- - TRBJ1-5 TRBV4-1 CASANGNQPQHF TGCGCCAGCGCTAACGGCAATCAGCCCCAGCATTTT
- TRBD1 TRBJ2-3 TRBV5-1 CASARTGIKTDTQYF TGCGCCAGCGCCAGGACAGGGATTAAGACAGATACGCAGTATTTT
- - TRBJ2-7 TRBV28 CASSSGGGASYEQYF TGTGCCAGCAGTAGCGGCGGGGGCGCGTCCTACGAGCAGTACTTC
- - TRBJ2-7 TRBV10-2 CASAPADRTNEQYF TGCGCCAGCGCGCCAGCCGATAGGACAAACGAGCAGTACTTC
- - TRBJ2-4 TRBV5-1 CASSLGGPIQYF TGCGCCAGCAGCTTGGGAGGCCCCATACAGTACTTC
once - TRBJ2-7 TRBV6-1 CASSVARGTPGEQYF TGTGCCAGCAGTGTCGCCAGAGGGACACCTGGCGAGCAGTACTTC
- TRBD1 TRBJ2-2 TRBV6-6 CASSLQGAGGELFF TGTGCCAGCAGTTTACAGGGGGCTGGCGGGGAGCTGTTTTTT
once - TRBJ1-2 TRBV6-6 CASSYVSGLSGYTF TGTGCCAGCAGTTACGTGTCAGGGTTGAGTGGCTACACCTTC
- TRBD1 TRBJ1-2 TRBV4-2 CASSRDRGDYGYTF TGTGCCAGCAGCCGGGACAGGGGGGACTATGGCTACACCTTC
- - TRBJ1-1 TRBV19 CASSIGRGRNTEAFF TGTGCCAGTAGTATAGGACGGGGCCGTAACACTGAAGCTTTCTTT
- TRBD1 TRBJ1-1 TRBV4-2 CASSEIDRDETEAFF TGTGCCAGCAGCGAGATCGACAGGGATGAGACTGAAGCTTTCTTT
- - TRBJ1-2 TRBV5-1 CASSLSGRDYGYTF TGCGCCAGCAGCTTATCAGGCCGGGATTATGGCTACACCTTC
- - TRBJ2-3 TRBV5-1 CASSSLMSETQYF TGCGCCAGCAGCTCCCTTATGTCGGAAACGCAGTATTTT
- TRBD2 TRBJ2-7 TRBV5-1 CASSYLAGSRDEQYF TGCGCCAGCAGCTACCTAGCGGGTTCTCGGGACGAGCAGTACTTC
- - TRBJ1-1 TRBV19 CASSISAGLNTEAFF TGTGCCAGTAGTATCTCAGCCGGGCTGAACACTGAAGCTTTCTTT
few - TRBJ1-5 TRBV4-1 CASSQDGGLGNQPQHF TGCGCCAGCAGCCAAGATGGGGGTTTAGGCAATCAGCCCCAGCATTTT
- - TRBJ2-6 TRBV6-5 CASSPGANVLTF TGTGCCAGCAGTCCCGGGGCCAACGTCCTGACTTTC
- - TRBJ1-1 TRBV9 CASSVGGRDSTEAFF TGTGCCAGCAGCGTAGGAGGCAGGGATTCCACTGAAGCTTTCTTT
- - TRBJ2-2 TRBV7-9 CASSPDAGELFF TGTGCCAGCAGCCCAGATGCCGGGGAGCTGTTTTTT
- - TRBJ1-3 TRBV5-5 CASSVLSGNTIYF TGTGCCAGCAGTGTCCTCTCTGGAAACACCATATATTTT
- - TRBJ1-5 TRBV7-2 CASSLGHQPQHF TGTGCCAGCAGCTTAGGTCATCAGCCCCAGCATTTT
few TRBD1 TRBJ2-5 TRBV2 CVTSGTGETQYF TGTGTCACATCCGGGACAGGGGAGACCCAGTACTTC
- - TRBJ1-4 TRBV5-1 CASSLDGNSNEKLFF TGCGCCAGCAGCTTGGATGGGAACTCTAATGAAAAACTGTTTTTT
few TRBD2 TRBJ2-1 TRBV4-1 CASSQDLLAGDVDEQFF TGCGCCAGCAGCCAAGACTTACTAGCGGGAGATGTCGATGAGCAGTTCTTC
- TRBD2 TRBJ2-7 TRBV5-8 CASSSSTSGSNEQYF TGTGCCAGCAGCTCCTCGACTAGCGGGAGTAACGAGCAGTACTTC
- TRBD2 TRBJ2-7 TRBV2 CASRGTSWAYEQYF TGTGCCAGCAGGGGGACTAGTTGGGCCTACGAGCAGTACTTC
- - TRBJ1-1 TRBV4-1 CASSQGGRGRRTEAFF TGCGCCAGCAGCCAAGGGGGTCGGGGGCGTAGGACTGAAGCTTTCTTT
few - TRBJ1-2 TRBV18 CASSPSNADNYGYTF TGTGCCAGCTCACCAAGTAATGCTGATAACTATGGCTACACCTTC
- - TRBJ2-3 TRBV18 CASSPPSLGDTQYF TGTGCCAGCTCACCACCGTCGCTAGGGGATACGCAGTATTTT
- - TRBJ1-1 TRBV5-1 CASSLSHTEAFF TGCGCCAGCAGCTTGTCCCATACTGAAGCTTTCTTT
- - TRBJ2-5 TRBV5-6 CASSLTGTETQYF TGTGCCAGCAGCTTGACGGGGACAGAGACCCAGTACTTC
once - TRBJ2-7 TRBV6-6 CASSRRSYEQYF TGTGCCAGCAGTAGGAGGTCCTACGAGCAGTACTTC
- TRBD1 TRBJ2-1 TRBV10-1 CASSGQGYNEQFF TGCGCCAGTTCGGGACAGGGCTACAATGAGCAGTTCTTC
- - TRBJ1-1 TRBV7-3 CASSLRQASEAFF TGTGCCAGCAGCTTACGGCAGGCCTCTGAAGCTTTCTTT
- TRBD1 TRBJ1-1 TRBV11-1 CASNADRDNTEAFF TGTGCCAGCAACGCCGACAGGGACAACACTGAAGCTTTCTTT
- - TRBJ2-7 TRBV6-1 CASSERIFGTSYEQYF TGTGCCAGCAGTGAAAGAATCTTTGGTACATCCTACGAGCAGTACTTC
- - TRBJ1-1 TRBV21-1 CASSRKRLNTEAFF TGTGCCAGCAGCAGAAAACGGCTGAACACTGAAGCTTTCTTT
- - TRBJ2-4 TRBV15 CATRPGLGKNIQYF TGTGCCACCCGGCCGGGCCTAGGCAAAAACATTCAGTACTTC
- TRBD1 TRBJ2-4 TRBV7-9 CASSLGGGQGLAKNIQYF TGTGCCAGCAGCTTAGGAGGGGGACAGGGCCTAGCCAAAAACATTCAGTACTTC
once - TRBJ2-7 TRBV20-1 CSGGTAYEQYF TGCAGTGGCGGGACAGCCTACGAGCAGTACTTC
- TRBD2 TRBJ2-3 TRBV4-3 CASSRGTSGATDTQYF TGCGCCAGCAGCCGCGGGACTAGCGGGGCCACAGATACGCAGTATTTT
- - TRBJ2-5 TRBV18 CASSPQGRETQYF TGTGCCAGCTCACCACAAGGCCGAGAGACCCAGTACTTC
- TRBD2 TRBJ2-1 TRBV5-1 CASSTSGSYNEQFF TGCGCCAGCAGTACTAGCGGGAGCTACAATGAGCAGTTCTTC
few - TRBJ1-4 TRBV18 CASSKTVPSEKLFF TGTGCCAGCTCCAAGACCGTACCGAGTGAAAAACTGTTTTTT
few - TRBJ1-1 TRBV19 CASSQGTENTEAFF TGTGCCAGTAGTCAGGGGACCGAGAACACTGAAGCTTTCTTT
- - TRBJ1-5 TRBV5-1 CASSPTGTDNQPQHF TGCGCCAGCAGCCCCACGGGGACTGACAATCAGCCCCAGCATTTT
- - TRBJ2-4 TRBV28 CASSLFSVRLAKNIQYF TGTGCCAGCAGTTTATTTTCGGTGAGATTAGCCAAAAACATTCAGTACTTC
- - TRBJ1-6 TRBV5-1 CASSPGRQTYNSPLHF TGCGCCAGCAGCCCGGGGCGGCAGACTTATAATTCACCCCTCCACTTT
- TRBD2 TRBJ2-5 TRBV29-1 CSVAVASGRRGKETQYF TGCAGCGTTGCGGTAGCTAGCGGGAGACGGGGAAAAGAGACCCAGTACTTC
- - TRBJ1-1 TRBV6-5 CASSYLSLNTEAFF TGTGCCAGCAGTTACCTTAGCCTGAACACTGAAGCTTTCTTT
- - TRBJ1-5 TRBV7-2 CASSSRARGNQPQHF TGTGCCAGCAGCTCCCGGGCTCGGGGCAATCAGCCCCAGCATTTT
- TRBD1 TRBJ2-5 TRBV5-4 CASSPDRGDETQYF TGTGCCAGCAGCCCGGACAGGGGCGACGAGACCCAGTACTTC
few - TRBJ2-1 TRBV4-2 CASSQEGGVQFF TGTGCCAGCAGCCAAGAAGGAGGCGTCCAGTTCTTC